These T cell receptor beta chains were read from a single sample in a study of blood T cell repertoires in COVID-19. Sequenced by immunoSEQ multiplex PCR; TCRdb stores in-frame clones only, minus some. The sample carries approximately 250,000 clones, 86% recorded once. The specimen sequenced was peripheral blood. These TCRs come from a woman older than 75 with COVID-19, enrolled during active disease. Both conserved end residues are part of each CDR3.

TRBV28	15	TRBJ2-3	CASSQLSASTDTQYF
TRBV18	16	TRBJ1-3	CASSPFDRGTGNTIYF
TRBV30	13	TRBJ1-1	CAWSMRDSSGAFF
TRBV7-3	13	TRBJ2-5	CASSLTIQETQYF
TRBV2	13	TRBJ2-1	CASIGLAGGMKFF
TRBV9	14	TRBJ2-7	CASSVGPSSYEQYF
TRBV18	13	TRBJ1-5	CASSSTVHQPQHF
TRBV5-1	14	TRBJ2-5	CASSLVGGDETQYF
TRBV2	16	TRBJ2-3	CASSRDRGTLTDTQYF
TRBV7-3	14	TRBJ1-2	CASSQGGLIYGYTF
TRBV7-9	13	TRBJ2-1	CASSLQIYNEQFF
TRBV6-6	15	TRBJ1-5	CASRSGQELYQPQHF
TRBV12-5	13	TRBJ1-1	CASGRGVNTEAFF
TRBV27	14	TRBJ1-5	CASRTGYSNQPQHF
TRBV4-1	15	TRBJ1-4	CASSPRQATNEKLFF
TRBV6-5	13	TRBJ1-1	CASSYIKNTEAFF
TRBV28	14	TRBJ2-2	CASSFSDYTGELFF
TRBV7-9	14	TRBJ1-1	CASSLGQGSTEAFF
TRBV19	12	TRBJ2-2	CASRLGAGELFF
TRBV25-1	14	TRBJ1-5	CASSDGGLNQPQHF
TRBV10-3	14	TRBJ2-3	CAMAGGGLTDTQYF
TRBV5-5	15	TRBJ1-5	CASSSETGFNQPQHF
TRBV5-1	18	TRBJ2-6	CASSSSSGTGFGANVLTF
TRBV6-5	14	TRBJ2-5	CASSYPGQQETQYF
TRBV27	13	TRBJ1-1	CASSDRSGTEAFF
TRBV7-7	15	TRBJ2-1	CASSGGPGVHNEQFF
TRBV10-3	13	TRBJ2-1	CAISDGGNNEQFF
TRBV6-5	15	TRBJ2-2	CACPRDSGVTGELFF
TRBV24-1	16	TRBJ2-3	CATGGRDRGQTDTQYF
TRBV2	16	TRBJ1-3	CASRADSKRTGNTIYF
TRBV3-1/TRBV3-2	14	TRBJ1-6	CASSQDTGSSPLHF
TRBV5-1	13	TRBJ2-1	CASSIDSVNEQFF
TRBV2	16	TRBJ2-3	CASSVAGGGRTDTQYF
TRBV10-3	15	TRBJ1-5	CAISDIQSSNQPQHF
TRBV5-1	16	TRBJ1-3	CASRLAAGSSGNTIYF
TRBV11-1	15	TRBJ1-2	CASSSDREGPWGYTF
TRBV6-5	15	TRBJ2-1	CASRRDVGTYNEQFF
TRBV3-1/TRBV3-2	16	TRBJ1-6	CASSQDAGGRPLPLHF
TRBV28	13	TRBJ2-5	CASSLQGPETQYF
TRBV10-3	16	TRBJ2-1	CAISESQASGHNEQFF
TRBV29-1	13	TRBJ1-4	CSVGLRGSEKLFF
TRBV3-1/TRBV3-2	16	TRBJ1-4	CASSLRGAATNEKLFF
TRBV18	14	TRBJ1-2	CASSRTGGSYGYTF
TRBV18	14	TRBJ2-3	CASSPLGSTDTQYF
TRBV7-8	12	TRBJ2-7	CASSFSSYEQYF
TRBV7-3	13	TRBJ2-1	CASSLESGGEQFF
TRBV6-2/TRBV6-3	18	TRBJ2-1	CASSVTPFHGGGPNEQFF